The sequence of this T cell receptor (beta chain) was determined in a study of post-analysis software for immune sequencing data. Study as a whole: Relapsing-remitting, secondary progressive and progressive-relapsing forms of multiple sclerosis all featured among disease courses.

Study-wide findings and caveats: Elevated frequency relative to controls characterized four or five TRBV segments in patients, TRBV5-6, TRBV5-1 and TRBV20-1 among them. A significant reduction in normalized Chao1 diversity was observed in multiple sclerosis patients versus controls. The F measure placed samples prepared in the same batch into strongly shared clusters.

Germline V gene lookup returns CDR1 SGDLS and CDR2 YYNGEE. This CDR3 spans 14 amino acids. The V end was cut by 3 bases, the J end by 2 bases, with 12 bases between. As concerns this clonotype: Its specificity is unknown. This may be a read error: a much more frequent sequence differs by one nucleotide.

TCR beta cDNA libraries included unique molecular identifiers. A population of roughly 0.95 to 10 million T cells gave rise to roughly 500,000 cDNA molecules. TCRdb passed the PCR reads through MiXCR, listing each CDR3 protein once. The sample holds more than 500,000 distinct CDR3 sequences, about a third seen once. Sequencing used blood. This TCR derives from a girl aged 2 to 17 with multiple sclerosis. This chain uses TRBV9 with TRBJ2-7; D may be TRBD1 or TRBD2 (6 bases each). This CDR3 is CASSGGTRTYEQYF. Here the CDR3 DNA reads TGTGCCAGCAGCGGCGGGACACGAACCTACGAGCAGTACTTC.